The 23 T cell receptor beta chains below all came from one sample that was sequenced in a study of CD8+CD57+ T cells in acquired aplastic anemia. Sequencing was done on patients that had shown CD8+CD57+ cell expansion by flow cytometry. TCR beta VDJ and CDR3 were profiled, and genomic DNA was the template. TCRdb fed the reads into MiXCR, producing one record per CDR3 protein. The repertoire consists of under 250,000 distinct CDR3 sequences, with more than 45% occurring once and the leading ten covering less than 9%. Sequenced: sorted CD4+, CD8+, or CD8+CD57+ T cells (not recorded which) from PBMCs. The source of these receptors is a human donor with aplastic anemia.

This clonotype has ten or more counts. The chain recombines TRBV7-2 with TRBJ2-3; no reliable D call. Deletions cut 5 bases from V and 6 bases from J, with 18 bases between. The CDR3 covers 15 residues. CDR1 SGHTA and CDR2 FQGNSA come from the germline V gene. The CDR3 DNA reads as TGTGCCAGCAGCCCTTACGACCCCGCCCCCGATACGCAGTATTTT. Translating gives CASSPYDPAPDTQYF.

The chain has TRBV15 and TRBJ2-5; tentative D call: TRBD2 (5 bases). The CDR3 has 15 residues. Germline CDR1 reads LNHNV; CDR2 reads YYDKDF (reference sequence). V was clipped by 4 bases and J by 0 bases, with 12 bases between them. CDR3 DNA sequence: TGTGCCACCAGCAACCTTTTGAGGGACCAAGAGACCCAGTACTTC. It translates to CATSNLLRDQETQYF.

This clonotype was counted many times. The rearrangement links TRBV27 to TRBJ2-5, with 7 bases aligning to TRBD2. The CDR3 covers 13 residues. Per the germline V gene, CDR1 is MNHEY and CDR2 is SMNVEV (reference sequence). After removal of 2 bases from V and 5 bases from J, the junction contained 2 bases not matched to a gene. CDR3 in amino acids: CASSLAGRETQYF. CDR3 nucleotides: TGTGCCAGCAGTTTAGCCGGGAGGGAGACCCAGTACTTC.

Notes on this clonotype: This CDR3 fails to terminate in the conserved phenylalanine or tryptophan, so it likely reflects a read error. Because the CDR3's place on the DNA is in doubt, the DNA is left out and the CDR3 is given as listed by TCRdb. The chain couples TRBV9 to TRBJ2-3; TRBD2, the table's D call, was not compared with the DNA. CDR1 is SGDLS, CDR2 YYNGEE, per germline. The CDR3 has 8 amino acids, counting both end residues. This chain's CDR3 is CASSVASG.

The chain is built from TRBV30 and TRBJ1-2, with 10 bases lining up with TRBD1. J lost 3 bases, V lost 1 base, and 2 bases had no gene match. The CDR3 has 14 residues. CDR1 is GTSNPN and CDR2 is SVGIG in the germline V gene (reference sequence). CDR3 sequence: CAWSAGQGYYGYTF. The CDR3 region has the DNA TGTGCCTGGAGTGCGGGACAGGGGTACTATGGCTACACCTTC.

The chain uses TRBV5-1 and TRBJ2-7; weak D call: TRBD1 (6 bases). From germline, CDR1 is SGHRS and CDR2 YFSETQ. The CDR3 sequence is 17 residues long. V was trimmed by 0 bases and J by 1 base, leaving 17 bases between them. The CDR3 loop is CASSLAGVRLRSYEQYF. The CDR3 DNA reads TGCGCCAGCAGCTTGGCAGGGGTCCGGCTACGTTCCTACGAGCAGTACTTC. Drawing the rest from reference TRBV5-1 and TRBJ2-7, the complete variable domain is KAGVTQTPRYLIKTRGQQVTLSCSPISGHRSVSWYQQTPGQGLQFLFEYFSETQRNKGNFPGRFSGRQFSNSRSEMNVSTLELGDSALYLCASSLAGVRLRSYEQYFGPGTRLTVT.

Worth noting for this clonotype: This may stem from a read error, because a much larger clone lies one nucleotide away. The CDR3 sequence is CASSEAYVAGGFQAFF. In DNA, the CDR3 is TGTGCCAGCAGTGAAGCGTATGTGGCAGGGGGTTTTCAGGCTTTCTTT. The chain has TRBV2 and TRBJ1-1; 7 positions match TRBD1. Germline-derived CDR1 and CDR2 are SNHLY and FYNNEI. With V trimmed by 0 bases and J by 11 bases, 15 bases remained unmatched. The CDR3 length is 16 residues.

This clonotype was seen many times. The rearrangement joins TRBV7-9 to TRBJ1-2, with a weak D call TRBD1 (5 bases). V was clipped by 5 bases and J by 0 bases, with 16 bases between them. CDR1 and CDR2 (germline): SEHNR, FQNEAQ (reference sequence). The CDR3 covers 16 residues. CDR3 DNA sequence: TGTGCCAGCAGCCGCCTGGGACGGAAACCTAACTATGGCTACACCTTC. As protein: CASSRLGRKPNYGYTF.

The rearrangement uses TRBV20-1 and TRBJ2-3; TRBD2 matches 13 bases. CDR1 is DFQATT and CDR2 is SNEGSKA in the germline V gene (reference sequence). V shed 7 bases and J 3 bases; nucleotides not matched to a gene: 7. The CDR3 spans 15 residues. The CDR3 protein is CSVGLAGAGTDTQYF. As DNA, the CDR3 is TGCAGTGTCGGACTAGCGGGAGCGGGGACAGATACGCAGTATTTT.

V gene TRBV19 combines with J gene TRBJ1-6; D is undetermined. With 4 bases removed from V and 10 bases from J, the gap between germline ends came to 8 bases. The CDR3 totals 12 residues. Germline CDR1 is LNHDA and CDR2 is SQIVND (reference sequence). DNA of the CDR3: TGTGCCAGTAGTAGGGAGGGCTCACCCCTCCACTTT. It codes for CASSREGSPLHF.

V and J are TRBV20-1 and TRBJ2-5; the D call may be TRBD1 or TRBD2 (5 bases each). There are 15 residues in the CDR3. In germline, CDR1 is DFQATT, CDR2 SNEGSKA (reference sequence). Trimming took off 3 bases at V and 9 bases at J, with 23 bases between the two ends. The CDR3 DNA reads TGCAGTGCTAGGCGGATAACCGGGACCACCTTTGCCCAGTACTTC. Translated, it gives CSARRITGTTFAQYF.

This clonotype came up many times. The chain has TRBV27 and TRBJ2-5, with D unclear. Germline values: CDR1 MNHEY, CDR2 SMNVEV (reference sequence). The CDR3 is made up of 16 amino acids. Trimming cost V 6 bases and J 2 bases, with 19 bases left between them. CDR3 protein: CASRKLRVADQETQYF. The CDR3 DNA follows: TGTGCCAGCAGGAAGTTGCGAGTTGCGGATCAAGAGACCCAGTACTTC.

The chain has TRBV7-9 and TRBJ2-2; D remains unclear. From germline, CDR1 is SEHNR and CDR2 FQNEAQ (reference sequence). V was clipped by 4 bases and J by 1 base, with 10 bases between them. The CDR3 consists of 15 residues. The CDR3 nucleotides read TGTGCCAGCAGCTCCCTTCTAGAGAACACCGGGGAGCTGTTTTTT. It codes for CASSSLLENTGELFF.

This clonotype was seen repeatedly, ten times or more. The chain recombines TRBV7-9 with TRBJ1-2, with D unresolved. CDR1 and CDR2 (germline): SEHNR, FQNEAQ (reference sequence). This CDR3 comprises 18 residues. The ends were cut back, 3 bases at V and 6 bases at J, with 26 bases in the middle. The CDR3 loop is CASSFRTKRNLRRHGYTF. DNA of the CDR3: TGTGCCAGCAGCTTCCGAACCAAACGGAACCTACGTCGACATGGCTACACCTTC.

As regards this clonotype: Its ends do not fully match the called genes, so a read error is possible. The CDR3 region is CASSGLSF. The CDR3 DNA reads as TGTGCCAGCAGTGGTTTATCCTTC. The chain is built from TRBV2 and TRBJ2-1; D is ambiguous. The CDR3 length is 8 residues. Germline CDR1 SNHLY, CDR2 FYNNEI.

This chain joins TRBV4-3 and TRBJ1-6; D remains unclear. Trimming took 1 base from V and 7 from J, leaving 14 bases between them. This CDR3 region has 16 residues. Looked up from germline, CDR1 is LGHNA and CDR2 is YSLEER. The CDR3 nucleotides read TGCGCCAGCAGCCAAGTTTGGAGTAGGAAAAATTCACCCCTCCACTTT. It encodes CASSQVWSRKNSPLHF.

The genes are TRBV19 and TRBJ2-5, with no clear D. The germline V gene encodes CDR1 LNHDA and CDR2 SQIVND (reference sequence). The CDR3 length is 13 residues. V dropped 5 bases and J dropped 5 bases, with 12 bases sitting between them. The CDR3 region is CASSSSKWETQYF. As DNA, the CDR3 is TGTGCCAGTAGTTCTTCAAAGTGGGAGACCCAGTACTTC.

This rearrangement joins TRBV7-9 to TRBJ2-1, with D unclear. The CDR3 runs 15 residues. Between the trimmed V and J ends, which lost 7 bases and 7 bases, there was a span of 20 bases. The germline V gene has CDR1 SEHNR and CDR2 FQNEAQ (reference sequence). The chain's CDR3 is CASIFNGRISNEQFF. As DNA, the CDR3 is TGTGCCAGCATCTTCAACGGGCGAATCAGTAATGAGCAGTTCTTC.

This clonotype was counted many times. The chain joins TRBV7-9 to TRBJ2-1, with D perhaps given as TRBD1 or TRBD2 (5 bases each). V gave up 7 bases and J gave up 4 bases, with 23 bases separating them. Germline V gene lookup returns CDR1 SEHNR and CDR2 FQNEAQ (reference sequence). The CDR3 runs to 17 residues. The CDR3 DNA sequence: TGTGCCAGCACCGTTTTGACCGGGACGCAGACTTACAATGAGCAGTTCTTC. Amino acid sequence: CASTVLTGTQTYNEQFF.

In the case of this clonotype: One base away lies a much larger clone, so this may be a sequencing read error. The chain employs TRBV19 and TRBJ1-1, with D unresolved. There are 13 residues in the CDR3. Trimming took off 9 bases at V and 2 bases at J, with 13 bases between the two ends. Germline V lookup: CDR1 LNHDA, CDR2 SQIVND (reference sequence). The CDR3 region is CASSPSTNTEAFF. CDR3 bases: TGTGCCAGCAGTCCTTCTACCAACACTGAAGCTTTCTTT.

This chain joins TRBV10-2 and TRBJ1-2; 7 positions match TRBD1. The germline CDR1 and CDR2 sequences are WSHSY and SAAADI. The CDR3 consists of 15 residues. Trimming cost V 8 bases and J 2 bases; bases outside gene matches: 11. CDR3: CASGPMNRGNYGYTF. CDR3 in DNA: TGCGCCAGCGGACCCATGAACAGGGGCAACTATGGCTACACCTTC.

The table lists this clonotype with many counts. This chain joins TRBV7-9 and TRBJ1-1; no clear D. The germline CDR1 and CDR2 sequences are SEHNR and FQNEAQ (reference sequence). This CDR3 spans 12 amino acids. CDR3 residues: CAVETPNTEAFF. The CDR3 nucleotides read TGTGCAGTAGAAACACCCAACACTGAAGCTTTCTTT.

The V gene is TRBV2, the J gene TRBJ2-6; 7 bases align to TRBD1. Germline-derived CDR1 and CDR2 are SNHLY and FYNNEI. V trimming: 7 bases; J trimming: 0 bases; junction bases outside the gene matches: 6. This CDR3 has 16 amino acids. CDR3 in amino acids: CASTTGTFSGANVLTF. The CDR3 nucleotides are TGTGCCAGCACGACAGGGACCTTCTCTGGGGCCAACGTCCTGACTTTC.